The following is a T cell receptor beta chain sequence with its context. The antigen remains unidentified. Germline CDR1 is SGHNT and CDR2 is YENEEA. This CDR3 has 13 residues. The V end lost 5 bases, the J end lost 8 bases, and 15 bases lay between the germline ends. The entry originates in a study of identical twins. Whole-study results and caveats: In cord blood, abundant beta clonotypes had fewer insertions; memory showed no trend.

A universal primer site was added by template switching, and unique molecular identifiers were carried by the cDNA. A single record per CDR3 protein comes from TCRdb applying MiXCR to the 5' RACE reads. The table has 500,000 to 600,000 distinct CDR3 sequences, roughly 21% seen once; the top ten hold about 0.99%. The same specimen was also included in a second study, on T cells expressing NK-cell markers. Turning to that study: TCR beta repertoires came from sorted CD3+CD56+NKG2C+, CD3+CD56+NKG2C- and CD3+CD56-NKG2C+ T cells. Sequencing covered eight donors, seven HCMV-seropositive and one seronegative.

The material sequenced was CD4+ T cells sorted from blood. The genes are TRBV11-3 and TRBJ1-2, with TRBD1 as a possible D gene (6 bases). This clonotype was obtained from a woman between 18 and 30 years old in good health. As DNA, the CDR3 is TGTGCCAGCAGCCGAGGGGGGGTCGGCGGCTACACCTTC. It encodes CASSRGGVGGYTF.